These T cell receptor beta chains were read from a single sample in a study of blood T cell repertoires in COVID-19. Using immunoSEQ multiplex PCR, the repertoire was profiled, and TCRdb retains in-frame clones only, with some absent. Among about 59,000 clones listed, roughly 87% were seen once. Sequencing was done on a sample of peripheral blood. These receptors came from an elderly man in a cohort sampled during active COVID-19. Both conserved end residues are part of each CDR3. D genes are given only for firm matches. Rows give clone size only sometimes, using once, few, many, or a class for an expanded clone.

clone_size: NA; v_call: TRBV7-8; d_call: TRBD1; j_call: TRBJ2-2; cdr3_aa: CASRPTGLDTGELFF; cdr3_nt: TGTGCCAGCCGACCGACAGGGTTGGACACCGGGGAGCTGTTTTTT
clone_size: NA; v_call: TRBV5-1; d_call: TRBD1; j_call: TRBJ2-1; cdr3_aa: CASSPGQVGFDEQFF; cdr3_nt: TGCGCCAGCAGCCCGGGACAGGTCGGGTTCGATGAGCAGTTCTTC
clone_size: few; v_call: TRBV19; d_call: TRBD1; j_call: TRBJ1-5; cdr3_aa: CASNARQGRAQPQHF; cdr3_nt: TGTGCCAGTAACGCACGACAGGGTAGGGCTCAGCCCCAGCATTTT
clone_size: NA; v_call: TRBV7-2; d_call: TRBD2; j_call: TRBJ2-7; cdr3_aa: CASSPRSAGSSYEQYF; cdr3_nt: TGTGCCAGCAGCCCCCGATCAGCGGGGAGCTCCTACGAGCAGTACTTC
clone_size: once; v_call: TRBV6-2/TRBV6-3; d_call: TRBD1; j_call: TRBJ2-1; cdr3_aa: CASSDRGPAYNEQFF; cdr3_nt: TGTGCCAGCAGTGACAGGGGGCCAGCCTACAATGAGCAGTTCTTC
clone_size: NA; v_call: TRBV7-3; d_call: TRBD1; j_call: TRBJ1-1; cdr3_aa: CASSSGQGSNTEAFF; cdr3_nt: TGTGCCAGCAGCTCGGGACAGGGGTCGAACACTGAAGCTTTCTTT
clone_size: NA; v_call: TRBV6-2/TRBV6-3; d_call: NA; j_call: TRBJ1-1; cdr3_aa: CASSTGHQINTEAFF; cdr3_nt: TGTGCCAGCAGTACGGGACACCAGATTAACACTGAAGCTTTCTTT
clone_size: NA; v_call: TRBV4-3; d_call: NA; j_call: TRBJ2-1; cdr3_aa: CASSQEDQQGTSYNEQFF; cdr3_nt: TGCGCCAGCAGCCAAGAGGATCAACAGGGAACCTCCTACAATGAGCAGTTCTTC
clone_size: NA; v_call: TRBV10-3; d_call: NA; j_call: TRBJ2-3; cdr3_aa: CAISEAEDTQYF; cdr3_nt: TGTGCCATCAGTGAGGCGGAGGATACGCAGTATTTT
clone_size: NA; v_call: TRBV30; d_call: TRBD2; j_call: TRBJ2-7; cdr3_aa: CAWSLTSGSYEQYF; cdr3_nt: TGTGCCTGGAGTCTTACTAGCGGGAGTTACGAGCAGTACTTC
clone_size: NA; v_call: TRBV7-2; d_call: NA; j_call: TRBJ2-3; cdr3_aa: CASSLKRGTDTQYF; cdr3_nt: TGTGCCAGCAGCTTAAAGCGGGGCACAGATACGCAGTATTTT
clone_size: NA; v_call: TRBV11-2; d_call: TRBD2; j_call: TRBJ2-1; cdr3_aa: CASRSLAAHGDEQFF; cdr3_nt: TGTGCCAGCAGATCGCTAGCGGCCCATGGGGATGAGCAGTTCTTC
clone_size: few; v_call: TRBV10-1; d_call: TRBD1; j_call: TRBJ1-2; cdr3_aa: CASSDPRTGADGYTF; cdr3_nt: TGCGCCAGCAGTGACCCAAGGACAGGGGCCGATGGCTACACCTTC
clone_size: NA; v_call: TRBV4-3; d_call: NA; j_call: TRBJ1-3; cdr3_aa: CASSQDPSGPGNTIYF; cdr3_nt: TGCGCCAGCAGCCAAGATCCCTCGGGTCCCGGAAACACCATATATTTT
clone_size: few; v_call: TRBV6-5; d_call: NA; j_call: TRBJ1-3; cdr3_aa: CASSYSRQGGSNTIYF; cdr3_nt: TGTGCCAGCAGTTACTCACGGCAGGGAGGAAGTAACACCATATATTTT
clone_size: NA; v_call: TRBV20-1; d_call: NA; j_call: TRBJ1-2; cdr3_aa: CSAPGTSGYTF; cdr3_nt: TGCAGTGCCCCTGGGACATCGGGCTACACCTTC
clone_size: few; v_call: TRBV12-5; d_call: TRBD1; j_call: TRBJ1-6; cdr3_aa: CASGLSGGNSPLHF; cdr3_nt: TGTGCTAGTGGTCTCTCAGGGGGGAATTCACCCCTCCACTTT
clone_size: NA; v_call: TRBV4-2; d_call: TRBD1; j_call: TRBJ1-2; cdr3_aa: CASSPGTGYDGGYTF; cdr3_nt: TGTGCCAGCAGCCCCGGGACAGGTTACGATGGTGGCTACACCTTC
clone_size: NA; v_call: TRBV19; d_call: TRBD1; j_call: TRBJ1-5; cdr3_aa: CASSPRTGSYNQPQHF; cdr3_nt: TGTGCCAGTAGCCCGAGGACAGGATCGTACAATCAGCCCCAGCATTTT
clone_size: NA; v_call: TRBV30; d_call: TRBD1; j_call: TRBJ1-4; cdr3_aa: CAWSGQGGTNEKLFF; cdr3_nt: TGTGCCTGGAGCGGACAGGGGGGAACTAATGAAAAACTGTTTTTT
clone_size: NA; v_call: TRBV18; d_call: TRBD1; j_call: TRBJ2-7; cdr3_aa: CASSFGTGTSTYEQYF; cdr3_nt: TGTGCCAGCTCATTTGGGACAGGGACTTCCACCTACGAGCAGTACTTC
clone_size: NA; v_call: TRBV30; d_call: TRBD1; j_call: TRBJ1-4; cdr3_aa: CAWSRGTGDEKLFF; cdr3_nt: TGTGCCTGGAGCCGGGGGACAGGGGATGAAAAACTGTTTTTT
clone_size: NA; v_call: TRBV29-1; d_call: NA; j_call: TRBJ2-1; cdr3_aa: CSYFLRAYNEQFF; cdr3_nt: TGCAGCTACTTTTTGAGGGCTTACAATGAGCAGTTCTTC
clone_size: few; v_call: TRBV4-1; d_call: NA; j_call: TRBJ2-2; cdr3_aa: CASRRGDSGTGELFF; cdr3_nt: TGCGCCAGCAGGCGGGGGGACAGTGGGACCGGGGAGCTGTTTTTT
clone_size: once; v_call: TRBV15; d_call: NA; j_call: TRBJ1-1; cdr3_aa: CATSRVMGTHMNTEAFF; cdr3_nt: TGTGCCACCAGCAGAGTAATGGGCACTCATATGAACACTGAAGCTTTCTTT
clone_size: NA; v_call: TRBV10-2; d_call: TRBD1; j_call: TRBJ1-1; cdr3_aa: CASSLAGTAEAFF; cdr3_nt: TGCGCCAGCAGTCTTGCTGGGACAGCTGAAGCTTTCTTT
clone_size: NA; v_call: TRBV2; d_call: TRBD1; j_call: TRBJ2-7; cdr3_aa: CARLRDRISYEQYF; cdr3_nt: TGTGCCAGACTTCGGGACAGAATCTCCTACGAGCAGTACTTC
clone_size: NA; v_call: TRBV7-2; d_call: TRBD1; j_call: TRBJ1-4; cdr3_aa: CASRTNRGGNEKLFF; cdr3_nt: TGTGCCAGCAGAACTAACAGGGGGGGAAATGAAAAACTGTTTTTT
clone_size: NA; v_call: TRBV2; d_call: TRBD1; j_call: TRBJ2-3; cdr3_aa: CASRTGTDTDTQYF; cdr3_nt: TGTGCCAGCAGGACCGGGACAGACACAGATACGCAGTATTTT
clone_size: NA; v_call: TRBV9; d_call: TRBD1; j_call: TRBJ2-7; cdr3_aa: CASSLTTGDSNEQYF; cdr3_nt: TGTGCCAGCAGCCTTACGACAGGGGATTCTAACGAGCAGTACTTC
clone_size: NA; v_call: TRBV6-1; d_call: NA; j_call: TRBJ1-2; cdr3_aa: CASSEGGGRGSYGYTF; cdr3_nt: TGTGCCAGCAGTGAAGGCGGGGGCAGGGGCTCTTATGGCTACACCTTC
clone_size: NA; v_call: TRBV10-1; d_call: TRBD1; j_call: TRBJ2-1; cdr3_aa: CASSKGQNPYNEQFF; cdr3_nt: TGCGCCAGCAGCAAGGGACAGAATCCCTACAATGAGCAGTTCTTC
clone_size: few; v_call: TRBV9; d_call: NA; j_call: TRBJ2-3; cdr3_aa: CASSVGRASTDTQYF; cdr3_nt: TGTGCCAGCAGCGTCGGGAGAGCTAGCACAGATACGCAGTATTTT
clone_size: NA; v_call: TRBV7-2; d_call: NA; j_call: TRBJ2-2; cdr3_aa: CASSLARVTGELFF; cdr3_nt: TGTGCCAGCAGCTTAGCGCGGGTAACCGGGGAGCTGTTTTTT
clone_size: NA; v_call: TRBV3-1/TRBV3-2; d_call: NA; j_call: TRBJ2-3; cdr3_aa: CASSQDLFYGMTDTQYF; cdr3_nt: TGTGCCAGCAGCCAAGACCTTTTCTACGGGATGACAGATACGCAGTATTTT
clone_size: few; v_call: TRBV19; d_call: NA; j_call: TRBJ1-5; cdr3_aa: CASRIPTENQPQHF; cdr3_nt: TGTGCCAGTAGGATCCCGACGGAGAATCAGCCCCAGCATTTT
clone_size: NA; v_call: TRBV24-1; d_call: NA; j_call: TRBJ1-5; cdr3_aa: CATSDLRTRGNQPQHF; cdr3_nt: TGTGCCACCAGTGATTTAAGGACGAGGGGCAATCAGCCCCAGCATTTT
clone_size: once; v_call: TRBV5-5; d_call: TRBD1; j_call: TRBJ1-6; cdr3_aa: CASSSQGVGNSPLHF; cdr3_nt: TGTGCCAGCAGCTCACAGGGGGTAGGGAATTCACCCCTCCACTTT
clone_size: NA; v_call: TRBV5-3; d_call: NA; j_call: TRBJ2-3; cdr3_aa: CARSSGTGCTDTQYF; cdr3_nt: TGTGCCAGAAGCTCCGGGACTGGCTGCACAGATACGCAGTATTTT
clone_size: once; v_call: TRBV11-3; d_call: NA; j_call: TRBJ1-2; cdr3_aa: CASRTSGTPYTF; cdr3_nt: TGTGCCAGCAGAACCTCCGGGACACCCTACACCTTC
clone_size: NA; v_call: TRBV6-2/TRBV6-3; d_call: NA; j_call: TRBJ2-3; cdr3_aa: CASSYDWGGPTSTDTQYF; cdr3_nt: TGTGCCAGCAGTTACGACTGGGGCGGCCCAACTAGCACAGATACGCAGTATTTT
clone_size: NA; v_call: TRBV29-1; d_call: NA; j_call: TRBJ1-1; cdr3_aa: CSVGTATLNTEAFF; cdr3_nt: TGCAGCGTTGGGACAGCCACTCTGAACACTGAAGCTTTCTTT
clone_size: NA; v_call: TRBV29-1; d_call: TRBD1; j_call: TRBJ2-1; cdr3_aa: CSVGGQGAPGEQFF; cdr3_nt: TGCAGCGTTGGGGGACAGGGGGCCCCAGGTGAGCAGTTCTTC
clone_size: NA; v_call: TRBV9; d_call: NA; j_call: TRBJ2-3; cdr3_aa: CASSAGGSGGTDTQYF; cdr3_nt: TGTGCCAGCAGCGCAGGGGGTAGCGGGGGCACAGATACGCAGTATTTT
clone_size: few; v_call: TRBV10-1; d_call: TRBD1; j_call: TRBJ2-2; cdr3_aa: CASSPGQGWDGELFF; cdr3_nt: TGCGCCAGCAGCCCGGGACAGGGATGGGACGGGGAGCTGTTTTTT
clone_size: NA; v_call: TRBV5-1; d_call: TRBD2; j_call: TRBJ2-5; cdr3_aa: CASSLNVAGAETQYF; cdr3_nt: TGCGCCAGCAGCTTGAATGTAGCGGGAGCAGAGACCCAGTACTTC
clone_size: NA; v_call: TRBV19; d_call: TRBD2; j_call: TRBJ2-1; cdr3_aa: CASSTAGGRNEQFF; cdr3_nt: TGTGCCAGTAGTACAGCGGGAGGGCGGAATGAGCAGTTCTTC
clone_size: NA; v_call: TRBV5-5; d_call: TRBD1; j_call: TRBJ1-2; cdr3_aa: CASSLAGTGVYGYTF; cdr3_nt: TGTGCCAGCAGCTTGGCTGGGACAGGGGTCTATGGCTACACCTTC
clone_size: NA; v_call: TRBV7-2; d_call: TRBD1; j_call: TRBJ1-4; cdr3_aa: CASSSRQGSNEKLFF; cdr3_nt: TGTGCCAGCAGCTCACGACAGGGGAGTAATGAAAAACTGTTTTTT
clone_size: NA; v_call: TRBV6-1; d_call: NA; j_call: TRBJ1-2; cdr3_aa: CASSEYGGRGYTF; cdr3_nt: TGTGCCAGCAGTGAATATGGTGGCAGGGGCTACACCTTC
clone_size: NA; v_call: TRBV6-5; d_call: NA; j_call: TRBJ1-4; cdr3_aa: CASRAPGEKLFF; cdr3_nt: TGTGCCAGCAGGGCCCCAGGGGAGAAACTGTTTTTT
clone_size: NA; v_call: TRBV7-3; d_call: NA; j_call: TRBJ1-1; cdr3_aa: CASSPQDMNTEAFF; cdr3_nt: TGTGCCAGCAGCCCCCAGGATATGAACACTGAAGCTTTCTTT
clone_size: NA; v_call: TRBV4-1; d_call: NA; j_call: TRBJ1-4; cdr3_aa: CASSQGATVSEKLFF; cdr3_nt: TGCGCCAGCAGCCAAGGTGCGACAGTTAGTGAAAAACTGTTTTTT